Listed below are T cell receptor beta chains from one sample, sequenced in a study of blood T cell repertoires in COVID-19. The table came from immunoSEQ multiplex PCR; TCRdb's copy has only in-frame clones and leaves some out. In the table there are approximately 110,000 clones, 80% to 90% of which are singletons. The sequenced sample consisted of peripheral blood. Every receptor here comes from a man in his forties with acute or convalescent COVID-19. The CDR3 runs from the conserved cysteine through the conserved F or W. D genes are given only for firm matches. A clone size is listed for some rows: how often the clone was seen (once, few, many), or a class if it is expanded.

CDR3: CASSDRVYTGELFF
DNA: TGTGCCAGCAGTGACAGGGTGTACACCGGGGAGCTGTTTTTT
D: -
V: TRBV6-1
size: -
J: TRBJ2-2

CDR3: CASSFRETQYF
DNA: TGTGCCAGCAGTTTCCGAGAGACCCAGTACTTC
D: -
V: TRBV12-3/TRBV12-4
size: -
J: TRBJ2-5

CDR3: CASSFGTGLEQYF
DNA: TGTGCCAGCAGCTTTGGGACAGGGCTCGAGCAGTACTTC
D: TRBD1
V: TRBV7-2
size: few
J: TRBJ2-7

CDR3: CAWSVSGGEQYF
DNA: TGTGCCTGGAGTGTTTCCGGGGGCGAGCAGTACTTC
D: -
V: TRBV30
size: -
J: TRBJ2-7

CDR3: CASSPGQLSGNTIYF
DNA: TGCGCCAGCAGCCCGGGACAGCTCTCTGGAAACACCATATATTTT
D: TRBD1
V: TRBV5-1
size: -
J: TRBJ1-3

CDR3: CASSEGQPRELFF
DNA: TGTGCCAGCAGTGAAGGACAGCCCCGGGAGCTGTTTTTT
D: -
V: TRBV2
size: -
J: TRBJ2-2

CDR3: CSARYEKLFF
DNA: TGCAGTGCCCGGTATGAAAAACTGTTTTTT
D: -
V: TRBV20-1
size: -
J: TRBJ1-4

CDR3: CASSATGESYTF
DNA: TGTGCCAGCAGCGCCACAGGGGAAAGCTACACCTTC
D: TRBD1
V: TRBV2
size: -
J: TRBJ1-2

CDR3: CATSEAALTGELFF
DNA: TGTGCCACCAGTGAGGCGGCGTTAACCGGGGAGCTGTTTTTT
D: -
V: TRBV24-1
size: -
J: TRBJ2-2

CDR3: CASSSTSGGFNEQFF
DNA: TGTGCCAGCAGCAGCACTAGCGGGGGGTTCAATGAGCAGTTCTTC
D: TRBD2
V: TRBV9
size: -
J: TRBJ2-1

CDR3: CASSPGEFYGYTF
DNA: TGTGCCAGCTCCCCTGGAGAATTCTATGGCTACACCTTC
D: -
V: TRBV18
size: -
J: TRBJ1-2

CDR3: CASSPSLPQALNTGELFF
DNA: TGTGCCAGCAGTCCCTCCCTCCCGCAGGCCTTGAACACCGGGGAGCTGTTTTTT
D: -
V: TRBV27
size: few
J: TRBJ2-2

CDR3: CASSFRAGGPDGELFF
DNA: TGTGCCAGCAGCTTCCGAGCGGGGGGACCCGACGGGGAGCTGTTTTTT
D: TRBD2
V: TRBV5-8
size: -
J: TRBJ2-2

CDR3: CATSASGSYNEQFF
DNA: TGTGCCACCAGTGCCTCGGGGTCCTACAATGAGCAGTTCTTC
D: -
V: TRBV24-1
size: few
J: TRBJ2-1

CDR3: CASSRRGGGLVNEQFF
DNA: TGTGCCAGCAGTCGTCGTGGCGGGGGGCTGGTCAATGAGCAGTTCTTC
D: TRBD2
V: TRBV6-2/TRBV6-3
size: -
J: TRBJ2-1

CDR3: CASSMVQGTGYTF
DNA: TGTGCCAGTAGTATGGTGCAGGGGACCGGCTACACCTTC
D: -
V: TRBV19
size: -
J: TRBJ1-2

CDR3: CASKNRGLSYQPQHF
DNA: TGTGCCAGTAAAAACCGGGGACTGTCATATCAGCCCCAGCATTTT
D: -
V: TRBV19
size: -
J: TRBJ1-5

CDR3: CAWSLDPAFASYEQYF
DNA: TGTGCCTGGAGCCTAGACCCCGCGTTCGCCTCCTACGAGCAGTACTTC
D: -
V: TRBV30
size: -
J: TRBJ2-7

CDR3: CASSQWTGDHQPQHF
DNA: TGCGCCAGCAGCCAATGGACAGGGGATCATCAGCCCCAGCATTTT
D: TRBD1
V: TRBV4-1
size: -
J: TRBJ1-5

CDR3: CASSQDGTSGVEETQYF
DNA: TGCGCCAGCAGCCAAGATGGAACTAGCGGGGTAGAAGAGACCCAGTACTTC
D: TRBD2
V: TRBV4-1
size: -
J: TRBJ2-5

CDR3: CASSFGGGQETQYF
DNA: TGCGCCAGCAGCTTCGGTGGGGGGCAAGAGACCCAGTACTTC
D: -
V: TRBV5-1
size: -
J: TRBJ2-5

CDR3: CASSLASGGATGELFF
DNA: TGTGCCAGCAGCTTAGCTAGCGGGGGGGCCACCGGGGAGCTGTTTTTT
D: TRBD2
V: TRBV7-6
size: -
J: TRBJ2-2

CDR3: CASARGFGNTIYF
DNA: TGTGCCAGCGCCCGGGGGTTCGGAAACACCATATATTTT
D: -
V: TRBV6-5
size: -
J: TRBJ1-3

CDR3: CASSRVRGISYEQYF
DNA: TGTGCCAGTAGCCGAGTCAGGGGGATTAGCTACGAGCAGTACTTC
D: TRBD1
V: TRBV19
size: -
J: TRBJ2-7

CDR3: CATSDSVANYGYTF
DNA: TGTGCCACCAGTGATTCGGTAGCTAACTATGGCTACACCTTC
D: -
V: TRBV24-1
size: -
J: TRBJ1-2

CDR3: CASSPLEPSTDTQYF
DNA: TGTGCCAGCAGCCCCCTTGAGCCTAGCACAGATACGCAGTATTTT
D: -
V: TRBV7-6
size: -
J: TRBJ2-3

CDR3: CASSNTVLNTEAFF
DNA: TGTGCCAGTAGTAACACAGTTCTGAACACTGAAGCTTTCTTT
D: -
V: TRBV19
size: -
J: TRBJ1-1

CDR3: CASSQTSGDSYEQYF
DNA: TGTGCCAGCAGCCAGACTAGCGGGGACTCCTACGAGCAGTACTTC
D: TRBD2
V: TRBV3-1/TRBV3-2
size: -
J: TRBJ2-7

CDR3: CASSLQGGNTEAFF
DNA: TGTGCCAGCAGCCTACAGGGGGGGAACACTGAAGCTTTCTTT
D: TRBD1
V: TRBV7-8
size: few
J: TRBJ1-1

CDR3: CASSQEAGRQGKMKAFF
DNA: TGTGCCAGCAGCCAAGAGGCGGGTAGACAGGGGAAGATGAAAGCTTTCTTT
D: TRBD1
V: TRBV14
size: -
J: TRBJ1-1

CDR3: CASSGPEDIQYF
DNA: TGTGCCAGTAGTGGCCCTGAGGACATTCAGTACTTC
D: -
V: TRBV19
size: few
J: TRBJ2-4

CDR3: CSVGGHPADTQYF
DNA: TGCAGCGTTGGGGGACACCCGGCAGATACGCAGTATTTT
D: -
V: TRBV29-1
size: -
J: TRBJ2-3

CDR3: CASSLSSTDTQYF
DNA: TGTGCCAGCAGCTTATCTAGTACAGATACGCAGTATTTT
D: -
V: TRBV7-2
size: -
J: TRBJ2-3

CDR3: CAISGTSGRFTDTQYF
DNA: TGTGCCATCAGCGGGACTAGCGGGAGATTCACAGATACGCAGTATTTT
D: TRBD2
V: TRBV10-3
size: once
J: TRBJ2-3

CDR3: CASTAGASGNTIYF
DNA: TGTGCCAGTACCGCTGGGGCCTCTGGAAACACCATATATTTT
D: -
V: TRBV19
size: few
J: TRBJ1-3

CDR3: CASSLIAGPRFQETQYF
DNA: TGTGCCAGCAGCTTAATCGCAGGGCCCAGGTTCCAAGAGACCCAGTACTTC
D: -
V: TRBV7-3
size: -
J: TRBJ2-5

CDR3: CASSYGLPGANVLTF
DNA: TGTGCCAGCAGTTACGGGCTGCCTGGGGCCAACGTCCTGACTTTC
D: -
V: TRBV6-5
size: -
J: TRBJ2-6

CDR3: CASSQDISTGELFF
DNA: TGCGCCAGCAGCCAAGATATTTCCACCGGGGAGCTGTTTTTT
D: -
V: TRBV4-3
size: -
J: TRBJ2-2

CDR3: CAIQQGSYNSPLHF
DNA: TGTGCCATCCAGCAGGGATCCTATAATTCACCCCTCCACTTT
D: -
V: TRBV10-3
size: -
J: TRBJ1-6

CDR3: CASSLRGGATDTQYF
DNA: TGTGCCAGCAGCTTGCGAGGGGGCGCAACAGATACGCAGTATTTT
D: TRBD1
V: TRBV5-6
size: -
J: TRBJ2-3

CDR3: CASSLAGGQDYEQYF
DNA: TGTGCCAGCAGCTTGGCCGGGGGACAGGACTACGAGCAGTACTTC
D: TRBD1
V: TRBV5-4
size: -
J: TRBJ2-7

CDR3: CAISRDREGYEQYF
DNA: TGTGCCATCAGCCGGGACAGGGAAGGCTACGAGCAGTACTTC
D: TRBD1
V: TRBV10-3
size: -
J: TRBJ2-7

CDR3: CASSGRTGNTIYF
DNA: TGTGCCAGCAGCGGGAGAACTGGAAACACCATATATTTT
D: -
V: TRBV27
size: -
J: TRBJ1-3

CDR3: CASSFSGGTYEQYF
DNA: TGTGCCAGCAGTTTTAGCGGGGGGACCTACGAGCAGTACTTC
D: TRBD2
V: TRBV27
size: -
J: TRBJ2-7

CDR3: CASSLGRPGRLGAYNEQFF
DNA: TGTGCCAGCAGCTTAGGGCGGCCGGGGCGACTAGGAGCCTACAATGAGCAGTTCTTC
D: -
V: TRBV7-2
size: -
J: TRBJ2-1

CDR3: CASSQDLRFSPLHF
DNA: TGTGCCAGCAGCCAAGATCTGCGGTTTTCACCCCTCCACTTT
D: -
V: TRBV14
size: few
J: TRBJ1-6

CDR3: CASSEWSGSDTGELFF
DNA: TGTGCCAGCAGTGAATGGTCAGGGTCGGACACCGGGGAGCTGTTTTTT
D: -
V: TRBV2
size: few
J: TRBJ2-2

CDR3: CASSPGDPGARGYTF
DNA: TGTGCCAGCAGCCCAGGGGACCCCGGAGCTCGTGGCTACACCTTC
D: -
V: TRBV9
size: -
J: TRBJ1-2

CDR3: CASSIVQASGGYTF
DNA: TGTGCCAGTAGTATAGTTCAGGCAAGCGGGGGCTACACCTTC
D: -
V: TRBV19
size: once
J: TRBJ1-2

CDR3: CAISETERVKTQYF
DNA: TGTGCCATCAGTGAGACAGAGCGGGTGAAGACCCAGTACTTC
D: -
V: TRBV10-3
size: -
J: TRBJ2-5